This T cell receptor (beta chain) was sequenced during a study of T cells in Graves' hyperthyroidism and ophthalmopathy. CDR3 size: 14 residues. Trimming took off 5 bases at V and 3 bases at J, with 13 bases between the two ends. CDR1 LNHDA and CDR2 SQIVND come from the germline V gene (reference sequence). From RNA transcripts, TCR beta CDR3 regions were amplified. The HTBI primer set served for first-round RT-PCR of the TCR CDR3. TCRdb re-called the multiplex PCR reads with MiXCR, one entry per CDR3 protein. The table lists over 450,000 distinct CDR3 sequences, 14% of them singletons. Patients between 18 and 65 years old had hyperthyroidism, newly diagnosed and lasting under 2 months.

The sample consisted of blood. This sequence originates from a woman between 18 and 30 years old with Graves' hyperthyroidism. The chain has TRBV19 and TRBJ1-2; perhaps TRBD1 as D (6 bases). CDR3 coding DNA: TGTGCCAGTAGTTCAGGGGCCATTCACTATGGCTACACCTTC. Protein product: CASSSGAIHYGYTF.